These T cell receptor beta chains were read from a single sample in a study of vaccination and CD4 T cells after COVID-19. Their antigens are not known. Using its own MiXCR run on the PCR reads, TCRdb lists one record per CDR3 protein. The table lists 9,500 to 15,000 distinct CDR3 sequences, roughly three fifths of them singletons. The sequenced sample consisted of CD4+ T cells from blood, cultured in vitro. Receptors were obtained from a human donor who had recovered from COVID-19. Each CDR3 is given with its conserved first and last residue. A D gene is named only where the DNA matches it firmly. Size tells how often a clone was seen (once, few, many) or the class of an expanded clone, and some rows leave it out.

v_call,clone_size,j_call,d_call,cdr3_nt,cdr3_aa
TRBV27,large,TRBJ2-3,-,TGTGCCAGCAGTTTATCGAGACAGCAAGATACGCAGTATTTT,CASSLSRQQDTQYF
TRBV24-1,-,TRBJ2-5,TRBD2,TGTGCCACCAGTGATCCCCCAGGCGGGAGGGCCGAGCAAGAGACCCAGTACTTC,CATSDPPGGRAEQETQYF
TRBV5-4,-,TRBJ1-2,TRBD1,TGTGCCAGCAGCTCCCTGGGGGACAGGAGTGGCTACACCTTC,CASSSLGDRSGYTF
TRBV7-3,few,TRBJ2-2,-,TGTGCCAGCAGCCTCATTGCCTTCGCGGGATCCGTCACCGGGGAGCTGTTTTTT,CASSLIAFAGSVTGELFF
TRBV15,-,TRBJ2-7,TRBD2,TGTGCCACCAGCAGCGGGACTAGCGGGAGTCGGGAGCAGTACTTC,CATSSGTSGSREQYF
TRBV7-2,-,TRBJ1-5,-,TGTGCCAGCAGCCTTCAGAGTTGGGGCTCCAATCAGCCCCAGCATTTT,CASSLQSWGSNQPQHF
TRBV7-2,-,TRBJ1-2,-,TGTGCCAGCAGCCGGGGACGCGTTGTCAGGGAGGTGGATGGCTACACCTTC,CASSRGRVVREVDGYTF
TRBV7-9,-,TRBJ2-5,TRBD1,TGTGCCAGCAGCTTCGGGGGGACAGGGGGAGAGACCCAGTACTTC,CASSFGGTGGETQYF
TRBV20-1,-,TRBJ2-5,TRBD2,TGCAGTGCTAGGGCCCGAGCGGGAGAGCCCGGGGAGACCCAGTACTTC,CSARARAGEPGETQYF
TRBV20-1,-,TRBJ2-3,-,TGCAGTGCTAGATTTCTGGATACGCAGTATTTT,CSARFLDTQYF
TRBV19,-,TRBJ2-5,TRBD1,TGTGCCAGTAGCGGAGCAGGGGGCGCGACCCAGTACTTC,CASSGAGGATQYF
TRBV9,-,TRBJ1-1,-,TGTGCCAGCAGCACAGGGACCCCTCGGGAAGCTTTCTTT,CASSTGTPREAFF
TRBV20-1,few,TRBJ2-3,-,TGCAGTGCTAATTGGGGGGGCCCAGATACGCAGTATTTT,CSANWGGPDTQYF
TRBV2,-,TRBJ1-6,-,TGTGCCAGCAGTGAACAGGGTAATTCACCCCTCCACTTT,CASSEQGNSPLHF
TRBV10-3,large,TRBJ2-5,TRBD2,TGTGCCATCAGCGTCGGGACTATGGGGACTAGCGGGAAAGAGACCCAGTACTTC,CAISVGTMGTSGKETQYF
TRBV7-2,few,TRBJ2-2,TRBD2,TGTGCCAGCATAACGAGGACTAGCGGATTTGCGAACACCGGGGAGCTGTTTTTT,CASITRTSGFANTGELFF
TRBV2,few,TRBJ1-5,-,TGTGCCAGCAGTGTGGGTATCGGCAATCAGCCCCAGCATTTT,CASSVGIGNQPQHF
TRBV7-9,few,TRBJ1-2,-,TGTGCCAGCAGCCTAGGACAGTCCCCTAACTATGGCTACACCTTC,CASSLGQSPNYGYTF
TRBV20-1,-,TRBJ2-7,-,TGCAGTGCTAGTAGGCCAGACCCCCCGGTTGTGCGAACCTACTACGAGCAGTACTTC,CSASRPDPPVVRTYYEQYF
TRBV7-3,-,TRBJ2-6,-,TGTGCCAGCAGCTTGGGGGTAACTGGGGCCAACGTCCTGACTTTC,CASSLGVTGANVLTF
TRBV20-1,few,TRBJ2-1,TRBD2,TGCAGTGCTAGCTCGCTAGCGGGAGTTGAGCAGTTCTTC,CSASSLAGVEQFF
TRBV30,-,TRBJ1-6,-,TGTGCCTGGAGTTATTTGGGGGGGACTAATTCACCCCTCCACTTT,CAWSYLGGTNSPLHF
TRBV28,-,TRBJ1-5,-,TGTGCCAGCAGACACCCTTTTAGCAGGGCCTATAGCAATCAGCCCCAGCATTTT,CASRHPFSRAYSNQPQHF
TRBV4-1,-,TRBJ1-6,-,TGCGCCAGCAGCTTAGGACAGTTAACGAGCTCCTATAATTCACCCCTCCACTTT,CASSLGQLTSSYNSPLHF
TRBV12-3/TRBV12-4,once,TRBJ1-6,TRBD1,TGTGCCAGCAGTTTAGGGGGACAGGGTAATTCACCCCTCCACTTT,CASSLGGQGNSPLHF
TRBV5-1,-,TRBJ2-5,-,TGCGCCAGCAGCTTGGGCCTCCGGCCTAACTGGGAAGAGACCCAGTACTTC,CASSLGLRPNWEETQYF
TRBV15,-,TRBJ2-1,TRBD2,TGTGCCACCAGCAGAGACAGCGGGAGTGGGGATGAGCAGTTCTTC,CATSRDSGSGDEQFF
TRBV2,-,TRBJ2-5,-,TGTGCCAGCAACCCTGGGGGTCCAGGAGAGACCCAGTACTTC,CASNPGGPGETQYF
TRBV7-6,once,TRBJ2-7,-,TGTGCCAGCAGCTGCCCCTACGAGCAGTACTTC,CASSCPYEQYF
TRBV6-5,few,TRBJ1-6,-,TGTGCCAGCAGTTACTCCGGATCACCCCTCCACTTT,CASSYSGSPLHF
TRBV2,-,TRBJ2-1,-,TGTGCCAGCGTTGTTGAAACTTACAATGAGCAGTTCTTC,CASVVETYNEQFF
TRBV20-1,-,TRBJ2-7,-,TGCAGTGCTAGTAGGGGAGACTATCTAGGTGAGCAGTACTTC,CSASRGDYLGEQYF
TRBV27,few,TRBJ2-1,TRBD1,TGTGCCAGCAGTTTCGGGGACAGGGGAAATGAGCAGTTCTTC,CASSFGDRGNEQFF
TRBV19,few,TRBJ1-2,-,TGTGCCAGTACCCCAGGGCTCAACTATGGCTACACCTTC,CASTPGLNYGYTF
TRBV27,once,TRBJ2-2,-,TGTGCCAGCAGTCCGGTATCCACCGGGGAGCTGTTTTTT,CASSPVSTGELFF
TRBV27,-,TRBJ2-5,TRBD1,TGTGCCAGCGCATATAGGACAGGGGGCAAACAAGAGACCCAGTACTTC,CASAYRTGGKQETQYF
TRBV20-1,once,TRBJ2-3,TRBD2,TGCAGTGCTAGAGCGGGGGGGACTTCGGAGTATTTT,CSARAGGTSEYF
TRBV11-1,once,TRBJ2-1,TRBD2,TGTGCCAGCAGCTTAAATCCTAGCGGGAGTGATGAGCAGTTCTTC,CASSLNPSGSDEQFF
TRBV7-9,-,TRBJ2-2,-,TGTGCCAGCAGCTTAACCCAATCCGGGGAGCTGTTTTTT,CASSLTQSGELFF
TRBV30,-,TRBJ2-7,-,TGTGCCTGTTCGCAGGGGTCCTACGAGCAGTACTTC,CACSQGSYEQYF
TRBV2,-,TRBJ2-3,-,TGTGCCAGCAGGGCCCGACTAGGCAGAGACCAACAGCGTACGCAGTATTTT,CASRARLGRDQQRTQYF
TRBV7-9,-,TRBJ2-1,TRBD2,TGTGCCAGCAGCTTACTAGCGGGAGGGTACAATGAGCAGTTCTTC,CASSLLAGGYNEQFF
TRBV20-1,-,TRBJ2-1,-,TGCAGTGCTAGCTGGGGGAAAGCGCCTTTCTACAATGAGCAGTTCTTC,CSASWGKAPFYNEQFF
TRBV19,-,TRBJ1-1,-,TGTGCCAGTAGTGCGCTCATGAACACTGAAGCTTTCTTT,CASSALMNTEAFF
TRBV28,-,TRBJ1-2,TRBD1,TGTGCCAGCAGTTCCGGGACAGGGGGCTATGGCTACACCTTC,CASSSGTGGYGYTF
TRBV6-2/TRBV6-3,few,TRBJ1-2,TRBD1,TGTGCCAGCAGTTACTCGGGACAGGTCAACTATGGCTACACCTTC,CASSYSGQVNYGYTF
TRBV20-1,few,TRBJ2-1,-,TGCAGTGCTAGGTCTCAAATTGGGGACTCCTACAATGAGCAGTTCTTC,CSARSQIGDSYNEQFF
TRBV5-1,-,TRBJ1-6,-,TGCGCCAGCAGCTTAACGTCGAGCCGGGATAATTCACCCCTCCACTTT,CASSLTSSRDNSPLHF
TRBV6-1,few,TRBJ2-7,TRBD2,TGTGCCAGCAGACTAGCGGGCCCCTCCTACGAGCAGTACTTC,CASRLAGPSYEQYF
TRBV27,-,TRBJ2-7,-,TGTGCCAGCAGTTTTAGGGGGGCGCGAAATGGCGAGCAGTACTTC,CASSFRGARNGEQYF
TRBV11-2,-,TRBJ1-5,TRBD1,TGTGCCAGCAGCCAGACAGGGGGTCAGCCCCAGCATTTT,CASSQTGGQPQHF
TRBV6-5,-,TRBJ1-1,TRBD1,TGTGCCAGCAGTTACAAGGGGACAGGGGGAACTGAAGCTTTCTTT,CASSYKGTGGTEAFF
TRBV25-1,-,TRBJ2-2,TRBD2,TGTGCCAGCAGCCGGCGTGGGGGAGGGGACACCGGGGAGCTGTTTTTT,CASSRRGGGDTGELFF
TRBV6-1,-,TRBJ2-7,TRBD2,TGTGCCAGCAGGGGGGGGACCGCGGGCTACGAGCAGTACTTC,CASRGGTAGYEQYF
TRBV20-1,few,TRBJ2-3,-,TGCAGTGCTCAACAGGGTAGAGATACGCAGTATTTT,CSAQQGRDTQYF
TRBV20-1,-,TRBJ1-1,-,TGCAGTGCTAGGGGGGCCAATGAAGCTTTCTTT,CSARGANEAFF
TRBV11-3,-,TRBJ2-2,TRBD2,TGTGCCAGCAGCTTATATTGGAGGGCGGGGGACACCGGGGAGCTGTTTTTT,CASSLYWRAGDTGELFF